This T cell receptor (beta chain) was observed in a study of PD-1 blockade in classical Hodgkin lymphoma. Each patient's relapse followed autologous stem cell transplantation, and brentuximab vedotin exposure varied. Reported best responses ranged across complete response, partial response or progressive disease. Some clones are missing from TCRdb's copy, which holds only in-frame ones; the method was immunoSEQ multiplex PCR. The table lists 55,000 to 60,000 clones, less than 95% of them singletons. General study findings and limits: CD8+ TCR diversity did not rise significantly by C4D1, unlike CD4+. Newly diagnosed patients had baseline TCR diversity that was reportedly lower than that of healthy donors.

This clone came up a few times. The antigen is unknown. V lost 1 base and J 9 bases, leaving 11 bases between the germline ends. The CDR3 has 13 amino acids. Germline CDR1 reads SGDLS; CDR2 reads YYNGEE. The clonotype was recovered from a human donor with classical Hodgkin lymphoma. V usage is TRBV9 and J usage is TRBJ1-3; D unclear. Here the sequenced sample was peripheral blood mononuclear cells (PBMCs), taken before the second cycle of nivolumab. CDR3 loop: CASSVISGGTIYF. CDR3 nucleotides: TGTGCCAGCAGCGTAATATCTGGAGGCACCATATATTTT.